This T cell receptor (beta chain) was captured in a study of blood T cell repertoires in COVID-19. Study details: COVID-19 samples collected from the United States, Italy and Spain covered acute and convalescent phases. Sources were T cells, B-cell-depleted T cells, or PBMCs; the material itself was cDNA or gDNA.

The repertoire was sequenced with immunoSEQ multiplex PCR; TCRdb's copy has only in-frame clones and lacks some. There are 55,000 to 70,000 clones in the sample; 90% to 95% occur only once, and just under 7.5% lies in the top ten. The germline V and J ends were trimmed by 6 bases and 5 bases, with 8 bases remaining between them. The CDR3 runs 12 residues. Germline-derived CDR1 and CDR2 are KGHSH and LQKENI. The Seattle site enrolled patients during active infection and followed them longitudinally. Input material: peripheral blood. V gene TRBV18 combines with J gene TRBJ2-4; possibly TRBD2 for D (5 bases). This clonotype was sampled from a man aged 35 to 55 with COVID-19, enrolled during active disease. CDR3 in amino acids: CASSGLQNIQYF. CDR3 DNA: TGTGCCAGCTCCGGACTGCAAAACATTCAGTACTTC. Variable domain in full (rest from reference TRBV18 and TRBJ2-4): NAGVMQNPRHLVRRRGQEARLRCSPMKGHSHVYWYRQLPEEGLKFMVYLQKENIIDESGMPKERFSAEFPKEGPSILRIQQVVRGDSAAYFCASSGLQNIQYFGAGTRLSVL.